This is a list of T cell receptor beta chains from one sample in a study of graft-versus-host responses after intestinal transplantation. Only in-frame clones appear in the TCRdb table, and some are missing; sequencing was by immunoSEQ multiplex PCR. The sample lists more than 50,000 clones, approximately 89% occurring once. The sample here was PBMCs, taken roughly 120 days after intestinal transplantation. The source is a human patient who received an intestinal transplant, so some T cells may come from the graft donor. Both conserved end residues are part of each CDR3.

>TRBV10-2|TRBJ2-5
CASSAAEETQYF
>TRBV27|TRBJ2-1
CASSPQASGFYNEQFF
>TRBV19|TRBJ1-6
CASRDPLPNSPLHF
>TRBV28|TRBJ2-7
CASSPAPGLRNYEQYF
>TRBV7-9|TRBJ1-2
CASSFPDREKYGYTF
>TRBV6-4|TRBJ2-1
CASSGETGGSGEQFF
>TRBV7-8|TRBJ2-3
CASSTTERGHSTDTQYF
>TRBV5-4|TRBJ1-2
CASSPPGQNANYGYTF
>TRBV6-1|TRBJ1-3
CASTPWGRAGNTIYF
>TRBV7-9|TRBJ2-2
CASSLMGSGELFF
>TRBV5-1|-
CASSPGTSGRASYEQYF
>TRBV29-1|TRBJ1-1
CSVLGGIGGAEAFF
>TRBV10-3|TRBJ2-7
CAIRDSRASPSFSEQYF
>TRBV5-1|-
CASSLAPPAGSGSYEQYF
>TRBV4-1|TRBJ2-2
CASSQGGGFTGELFF
>TRBV5-1|TRBJ2-5
CASSPGYRQGQETQYF
>TRBV15|TRBJ1-5
CATSGVGQINQPQHF
>TRBV27|TRBJ2-1
CASSLWTSGRSYNEQFF
>TRBV15|TRBJ1-4
CATSTQGAPNEKLFF
>TRBV5-8|TRBJ1-1
CASSRDWGYEAFF
>TRBV19|TRBJ1-2
CASSISPGGYGYTF
>TRBV19|TRBJ2-7
CASRGQGLHYEQYF
>TRBV10-3|TRBJ2-1
CAIRLGEGTGVFF
>TRBV15|TRBJ2-7
CATSRARGTGSSYEQYF
>TRBV6-5|TRBJ1-6
CASSTGTEHNSPLHF
>TRBV29-1|TRBJ2-2
CSVVIRTSANTGELFF
>TRBV19|TRBJ1-5
CASTAGGNQPQHF
>TRBV18|TRBJ1-5
CASSPQGDSNQPQHF
>TRBV7-9|TRBJ2-2
CASSSSRNTGELFF
>TRBV2|TRBJ2-6
CASSDRTPGANVLTF
>TRBV11-3|TRBJ2-3
CASSLDRASDTQYF
>TRBV19|TRBJ2-7
CASSMNPGYEQYF
>TRBV6-1|TRBJ2-7
CASRKSQGYEQYF
>TRBV6-1|TRBJ1-2
CASSDLRDSYGYTF
>TRBV7-8|TRBJ1-5
CASSLGGQQGAQHF
>TRBV4-1|TRBJ2-1
CAVSGTSGSDEQFF
>TRBV7-6|TRBJ1-2
CASSHDRVNGYTF
>TRBV4-1|TRBJ2-1
CASSQVASTDEQFF
>TRBV19|TRBJ2-7
CASSTLSTYEQYF
>TRBV19|TRBJ2-1
CASSIDLVTGPGSNEQFF
>TRBV4-1|TRBJ2-1
CASSQLLTSLSYNEQFF
>TRBV5-8|TRBJ1-5
CASSRGTGEYQPQHF